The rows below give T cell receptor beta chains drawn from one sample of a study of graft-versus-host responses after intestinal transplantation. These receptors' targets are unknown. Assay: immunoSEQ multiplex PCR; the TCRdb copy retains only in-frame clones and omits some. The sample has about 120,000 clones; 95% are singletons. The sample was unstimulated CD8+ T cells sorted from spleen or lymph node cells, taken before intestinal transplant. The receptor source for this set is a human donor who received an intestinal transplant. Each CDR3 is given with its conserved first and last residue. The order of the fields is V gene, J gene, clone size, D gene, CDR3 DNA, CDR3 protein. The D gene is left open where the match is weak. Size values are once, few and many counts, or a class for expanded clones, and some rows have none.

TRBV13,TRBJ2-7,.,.,TGTGCCAGCACCCCGCCCACCGGGACGGTCACCTACGAGCAGTACTTC,CASTPPTGTVTYEQYF
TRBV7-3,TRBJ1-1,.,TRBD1,TGTGCCAGCAGCCCCGGGACAGTCACTGAAGCTTTCTTT,CASSPGTVTEAFF
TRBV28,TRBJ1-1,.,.,TGTGCCAGCAGTTTCGTACAGGGTAGAGACACTGAAGCTTTCTTT,CASSFVQGRDTEAFF
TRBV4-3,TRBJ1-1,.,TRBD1,TGCGCCAGCAGGCGGACAGGGAGATCCGAAGCTTTCTTT,CASRRTGRSEAFF
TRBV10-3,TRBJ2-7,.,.,TGTGCCATCAGTGGTCTAGGAGGTCCCCTCTACGAGCAGTACTTC,CAISGLGGPLYEQYF
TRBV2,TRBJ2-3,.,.,TGTGCCAGCAGGGCGATGGGGGGCACAGATACGCAGTATTTT,CASRAMGGTDTQYF
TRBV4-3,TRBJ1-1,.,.,TGCGCCAGCAGCCAAAACGGTAGATTGAACACTGAAGCTTTCTTT,CASSQNGRLNTEAFF
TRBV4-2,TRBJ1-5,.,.,TGTGCCAGCAGCCAAGATTACGGGTATCAGCCCCAGCATTTT,CASSQDYGYQPQHF
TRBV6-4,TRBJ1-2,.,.,TGTGCCAGCAGTTACCGAGATAATAACTATGGCTACACCTTC,CASSYRDNNYGYTF
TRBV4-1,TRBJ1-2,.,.,TGCGCCAGCAGCCCGGGACTCGAGGGCTACACCTTC,CASSPGLEGYTF
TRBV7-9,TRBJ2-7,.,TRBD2,TGTGCCAGCAGCTCTGGGGGGAGGGACTACGAGCAGTACTTC,CASSSGGRDYEQYF
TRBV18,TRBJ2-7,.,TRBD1,TGTGCCAGCTCAAATACAGGGGAAAGAACCTACGAGCAGTACTTC,CASSNTGERTYEQYF
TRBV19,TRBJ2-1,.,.,TGTGCCAGTAGTCAGGGGAGCTCCTACAATGAGCAGTTCTTC,CASSQGSSYNEQFF
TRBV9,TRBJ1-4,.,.,TGTGCCAGCAGCGTAGAAGCGCTCCCCGCAGCTGGAGGAGGAAAACTGTTTTTT,CASSVEALPAAGGGKLFF
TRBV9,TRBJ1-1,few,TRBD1,TGTGCCAGCAGCGCCCCGACAGGGGGCACTGAAGCTTTCTTT,CASSAPTGGTEAFF
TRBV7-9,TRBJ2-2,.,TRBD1,TGTGCCAGCAGCTTGGGACAGCGAAACACCGGGGAGCTGTTTTTT,CASSLGQRNTGELFF
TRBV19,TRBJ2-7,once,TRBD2,TGTGCCAGTAGTCCCCAGAGCGGGAGCCTCTACGAGCAGTACTTC,CASSPQSGSLYEQYF
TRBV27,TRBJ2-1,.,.,TGTGCCAGCGGTAACAATGAGCAGTTCTTC,CASGNNEQFF
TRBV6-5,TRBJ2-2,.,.,TGTGCCAGCTCCTTGGACAGTTCGAACACCGGGGAGCTGTTTTTT,CASSLDSSNTGELFF
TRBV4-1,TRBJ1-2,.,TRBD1,TGCGCCAGCAGCCAAGGGACAGGGATTATCTATGGCTACACCTTC,CASSQGTGIIYGYTF
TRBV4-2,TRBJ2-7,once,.,TGTGCCAGCAGCCAGGGAATCGGTTTCTCCTACGAGCAGTACTTC,CASSQGIGFSYEQYF
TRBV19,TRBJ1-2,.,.,TGTGCCAGTAGGGAGTCGGTAGGCTATGGCTACACCTTC,CASRESVGYGYTF
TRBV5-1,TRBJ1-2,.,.,TGCGCCAGCAGCTCTCATGATGGCTACACCTTC,CASSSHDGYTF
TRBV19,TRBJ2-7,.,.,TGTGCCAGTAGTCCCAGTCTGTCGCCGTACGAGCAGTACTTC,CASSPSLSPYEQYF
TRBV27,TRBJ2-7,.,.,TGTGCCAGCAGTTTAGGGCCGCCCTACGAGCAGTACTTC,CASSLGPPYEQYF
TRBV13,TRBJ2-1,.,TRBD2,TGTGCCAGCAGCCAATTGACTAGCGGGAGCGACAATGAGCAGTTCTTC,CASSQLTSGSDNEQFF
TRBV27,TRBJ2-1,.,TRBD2,TGTGCCAGCAGTCCCCTGACTAGCGGGCCATTAAATGAGCAGTTCTTC,CASSPLTSGPLNEQFF
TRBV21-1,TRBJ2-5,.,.,TGTGCCAGCAGCAAAGAAGGGAGGGAAAGAGACCTTCAAGAGACCCAGTACTTC,CASSKEGRERDLQETQYF
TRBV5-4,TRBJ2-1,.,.,TGTGCCAGCAGCTTGGGACCCTACAATGAGCAGTTCTTC,CASSLGPYNEQFF
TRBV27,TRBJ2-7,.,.,TGTGCCAGCAGTTTAACAGTTCTTCCTACTACGAAGGAGCAGTACTTC,CASSLTVLPTTKEQYF
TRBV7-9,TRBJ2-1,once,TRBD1,TGTGCCAGCAGCTACCGGGACAGGTCCAATGAGCAGTTCTTC,CASSYRDRSNEQFF